These 11 T cell receptor beta chains share one sample of origin, sequenced in a study of vaccination effects on CD4 cells after COVID-19. Expansion of antigen-specific CD4+ T cells with viral peptide pools was carried out by the ViraFEST assay before sequencing. Following culture for around 10 days, CD4+ T cells were isolated. Vaccine administered to participants consisted of two doses of either BNT162b2 or mRNA-1273. Antigen specificity for these receptors is unknown. The method was immunoSEQ multiplex PCR; TCRdb's version includes in-frame clones alone and lacks a portion of them. The sample lists 65,000 to 95,000 clones, under 85% occurring once. Sequenced here: CD4+ T cells from PBMCs cultured with HCoV-OC43 spike peptides, sampled after COVID-19 vaccination. The subset: HCoV-OC43 spike overlapping peptide pool stimulation. Every receptor here comes from a human donor who received a COVID-19 vaccine.

This clone turned up a few times. The chain employs TRBV9 and TRBJ1-3; possibly TRBD1 for D (6 bases). The germline V and J ends were trimmed by 4 bases and 0 bases, with 20 bases remaining between them. The length of the CDR3 is 18 residues. The germline CDR1 and CDR2 sequences are SGDLS and YYNGEE. CDR3 bases: TGTGCCAGCAGCCCCACAGGAGACAGGCGAAGCTCTGGAAACACCATATATTTT. It is translated as CASSPTGDRRSSGNTIYF. The entire variable domain, with the rest obtained from reference TRBV9 and TRBJ1-3, is as follows: DSGVTQTPKHLITATGQRVTLRCSPRSGDLSVYWYQQSLDQGLQFLIQYYNGEERAKGNILERFSAQQFPDLHSELNLSSLELGDSALYFCASSPTGDRRSSGNTIYFGEGSWLTVV.

The gene calls are TRBV9 and TRBJ1-6; 7 bases agree with TRBD1. V lost 3 bases and J lost 3; bases outside the gene matches: 12. The CDR3 sequence is 18 residues long. Germline lookup yields CDR1 SGDLS and CDR2 YYNGEE. CDR3 in amino acids: CASSAGDSRPYYNSPLHF. The CDR3 DNA reads TGTGCCAGCAGCGCCGGGGACAGTCGACCTTACTATAATTCACCCCTCCACTTT.

V gene TRBV2 combines with J gene TRBJ1-2, with TRBD1 identical over 7 bases. V was clipped by 2 bases and J by 5 bases; unmatched bases: 8. Germline V gives CDR1 SNHLY, CDR2 FYNNEI. The CDR3 extends over 15 amino acids. In nucleotides, the CDR3 is TGTGCCAGCAGTGAACTAGAGACAGGGTATTATGGCTACACCTTC. Amino acids: CASSELETGYYGYTF. The variable domain in full, completed from reference TRBV2 and TRBJ1-2, reads EPEVTQTPSHQVTQMGQEVILRCVPISNHLYFYWYRQILGQKVEFLVSFYNNEISEKSEIFDDQFSVERPDGSNFTLKIRSTKLEDSAMYFCASSELETGYYGYTFGSGTRLTVV.

The chain joins TRBV19 to TRBJ1-4, with 7 positions matching TRBD1. Trimming removed 7 bases from V and 3 bases from J; junction bases left unmatched: 14. The germline V gene has CDR1 LNHDA and CDR2 SQIVND (reference sequence). This CDR3 contains 17 residues. The CDR3 sequence: CASKDRTGRLANEKLFF. For the CDR3, the DNA is TGTGCCAGTAAGGACCGGACAGGAAGGTTGGCTAATGAAAAACTGTTTTTT.

In DNA, the CDR3 is TGTGCCATCAGTGATGGGGACAGGGGTTTTAATCAGCCCCAGCATTTT. This codes for CAISDGDRGFNQPQHF. The chain links TRBV10-3 to TRBJ1-5; 10 bases line up with TRBD1. Germline V gene sequence: CDR1 ENHRY, CDR2 SYGVKD. Unmatched junction bases numbered 6, after V lost 3 bases and J lost 4 bases. CDR3 length: 16 amino acids.

V usage is TRBV3-1 (or the pseudogene TRBV3-2) and J usage is TRBJ1-2, with D possibly TRBD1 on 6 matching bases. From germline, CDR1 is LGHDT and CDR2 YNNKEL (reference sequence). The ends were cut back, 4 bases at V and 4 bases at J, with 10 bases in the middle. This CDR3 is built from 13 residues. In DNA, the CDR3 is TGTGCCAGCAGCCCAGGGGACACCTATGGCTACACCTTC. Residues: CASSPGDTYGYTF.

This chain uses TRBV28 with TRBJ2-1, with 7 bases that match TRBD2. The V segment lost 3 bases and the J segment 8 bases; nucleotides outside the gene matches: 10. The CDR3 is 15 residues long. Germline assignment: CDR1 MDHEN and CDR2 SYDVKM. The CDR3 DNA follows: TGTGCCAGCAGTTTCACGGGAGCGGGGTTCGATGAGCAGTTCTTC. Amino acids: CASSFTGAGFDEQFF.

Comments on this clone: Its ends do not fully match the called genes, so a read error is possible. V usage is TRBV7-9 and J usage is TRBJ1-1; TRBD1 aligns across 7 bases. The V gene's germline CDR1 is SEHNR and CDR2 FQNEAQ (reference sequence). The CDR3 spans 13 residues. The CDR3 loop is CASSFAPDRDGRF. CDR3 in DNA: TGTGCCAGCAGCTTTGCACCCGACAGGGATGGCAGGTTT.

The chain recombines TRBV5-6 with TRBJ2-2, with a possible D match to TRBD1 (6 bases). The CDR3 length is 14 residues. V was clipped by 4 bases and J by 5 bases, with 12 bases between them. Germline CDR1 SGHDT, CDR2 YYEEEE. The CDR3 here is CASSHAGVTGELFF. CDR3 DNA sequence: TGTGCCAGCAGCCACGCAGGGGTAACCGGGGAGCTGTTTTTT.

DNA for the CDR3: TGTGCCACCAGCAGAGATTGGGGGGGAGGGAATGAGCAGTTCTTC. Translation: CATSRDWGGGNEQFF. V usage is TRBV15 and J usage is TRBJ2-1; 7 nucleotides match TRBD2. This CDR3 is 15 amino acids long. Losses at the gene ends were 0 bases for V and 7 bases for J; bases not matched to a gene: 6. The germline CDR1 and CDR2 sequences are LNHNV and YYDKDF (reference sequence).

This chain links TRBV7-2 with TRBJ2-4; D possibly corresponds to TRBD2 (7 bases). The CDR3 is 17 amino acids. Trimming stripped 4 bases from V and 4 bases from J, with 20 bases between. CDR1 and CDR2 from the germline V gene are SGHTA and FQGNSA. The CDR3: CASSSPLGGAGKNIQYF. As DNA, the CDR3 is TGTGCCAGCAGCTCCCCTTTGGGGGGGGCCGGAAAAAACATTCAGTACTTC. The complete variable domain, with remaining parts taken from reference TRBV7-2 and TRBJ2-4, reads GAGVSQSPSNKVTEKGKDVELRCDPISGHTALYWYRQSLGQGLEFLIYFQGNSAPDKSGLPSDRFSAERTGGSVSTLTIQRTQQEDSAVYLCASSSPLGGAGKNIQYFGAGTRLSVL.